These 11 T cell receptor beta chains share one sample of origin, sequenced in a study of regulatory T cells in long-lasting Graves disease (dated by TCRdb to 2020 to 2022). Preparation of the library involved multiplex PCR. The sequencing machine was an Illumina HiSeq 4000. CDR3 regions were amplified by Arm-PCR with iRepertoire HTBI primers to construct TCR beta libraries. TCRdb reworked the public reads: Q25 trimming with fastp, MiXCR clone assembly, productive beta chains retained. Under each unique CDR3 protein, matching rows form one entry showing the most common genes and DNA. For this sample there are about 460,000 distinct CDR3 sequences; approximately 22% appear just once. The ten largest clones represent under 15% of the sample. Explained via the paper, the time point label denotes: persistent/refractory GD, antithyroid drugs over 5 years with positive TRAb. RNA was extracted from PBMCs in TRIzol for both TCR sequencing and RNA sequencing.

The sequencing here drew on peripheral blood mononuclear cells (PBMCs), taken when the disease was refractory, from a patient treated with antithyroid drugs. The receptor source for this set is a female donor with Graves disease.

This clonotype was recorded at least ten times. V and J are TRBV28 and TRBJ2-2; perhaps TRBD1 as D (6 bases). CDR1 and CDR2 from the germline V gene are MDHEN and SYDVKM. The CDR3 totals 18 residues. V lost 3 bases and J 1 base, leaving 18 bases between the germline ends. The CDR3 reads CASSFGGWGSLNTGELFF. The CDR3 DNA reads TGTGCCAGCAGTTTTGGGGGCTGGGGCAGTTTGAACACCGGGGAGCTGTTTTTT.

This clonotype was recorded at least ten times. This sequence joins TRBV12-3 or TRBV12-4 and TRBJ2-5; D unresolved. This CDR3 is built from 15 residues. Trimming cost V 4 bases and J 5 bases, with 17 bases left between them. The CDR3 protein is CASSYGTSPGETQYF. The CDR3 DNA reads as TGTGCCAGCAGTTATGGCACCAGCCCTGGTGAGACCCAGTACTTC.

This clonotype was seen ten or more times. The chain links TRBV28 to TRBJ2-7; the match to TRBD1 covers 10 bases. Trimming took 10 bases from V and 3 from J; bases not matched to a gene: 12. The CDR3 is made up of 15 amino acids. Germline CDR1 reads MDHEN; CDR2 reads SYDVKM. The CDR3 reads CATEPGQGGNYEQYF. The CDR3 nucleotides are TGTGCCACCGAACCCGGACAGGGGGGGAACTACGAGCAGTACTTC.

The rearrangement links TRBV6-5 to TRBJ1-1, with D unclear. V dropped 3 bases and J dropped 10 bases, with 9 bases sitting between them. Per germline, CDR1 MNHEY and CDR2 SVGAGI. The length of the CDR3 is 11 residues. CDR3 DNA sequence: TGTGCCAGCAGTTATCGTTCCGGAGCTTTCTTT. The encoded protein is CASSYRSGAFF.

For the CDR3, the DNA is TGTGCCAGCAGTGCGGATGGAGGAGAAGCTTTCTTT. The encoded protein is CASSADGGEAFF. The chain employs TRBV28 and TRBJ1-1; D not resolved. This CDR3 is built from 12 residues. Germline V CDR1 and CDR2: MDHEN, SYDVKM. Trimming pared 5 bases from V and 8 bases from J, leaving 12 bases between.

This clonotype has ten or more counts. This chain links TRBV20-1 with TRBJ2-7; 8 bases line up with TRBD1. The CDR3 covers 14 residues. The ends lost 3 bases at V and 2 bases at J; junction bases unmatched: 6. Germline CDR1 DFQATT, CDR2 SNEGSKA (reference sequence). This CDR3 reads CSASSTGATYEQYF. CDR3 coding DNA: TGCAGTGCTAGTTCGACAGGGGCAACCTACGAGCAGTACTTC.

Of note for this clonotype: A clone one base away is much larger, so this may be a read error. Without the conserved terminal phenylalanine or tryptophan, this CDR3 likely stems from a read error. The gene calls are TRBV6-1 and TRBJ1-5; 10 bases line up with TRBD1. The germline CDR1 and CDR2 sequences are MNHNS and SASEGT. V shed 5 bases, J shed 6 bases, and the junction held 4 bases outside the gene matches. The CDR3 sequence is 14 residues long. DNA for the CDR3: TGTGCCAGCAGTACGGGGGACAGGGGTCAGCCCCAGCATTGT. Translated, it gives CASSTGDRGQPQHC.

This clonotype has at least ten counts. The chain uses TRBV2 and TRBJ1-6; no clear D. Germline values: CDR1 SNHLY, CDR2 FYNNEI. This CDR3 has 15 residues. V was trimmed by 2 bases and J by 7 bases, leaving 12 bases between them. The CDR3 protein is CASSESPHMNSPLHF. The CDR3 nucleotides are TGTGCCAGCAGTGAATCCCCTCACATGAATTCACCCCTCCACTTT.

In its sample, this clonotype was seen many times. The chain links TRBV12-3 or TRBV12-4 to TRBJ2-2; D is unclear. The CDR3 sequence is 12 residues long. V was pared by 6 bases and J by 3 bases, with 5 bases between. CDR3 sequence reads: CASSSDTGELFF. The CDR3 nucleotides are TGTGCCAGCAGCTCCGACACCGGGGAGCTGTTTTTT.

This clonotype was seen a few times. The rearrangement joins TRBV6-1 to TRBJ2-2; 7 nucleotides line up with TRBD2. CDR1 is MNHNS and CDR2 is SASEGT in the germline V gene. V shed 5 bases, J shed 6 bases, and the junction held 9 bases outside the gene matches. The CDR3 is 15 residues long. The CDR3 coding sequence is TGTGCCAGCAGTCCCAATGTTGGACTAGCCGGGGAGCTGTTTTTT. It is translated as CASSPNVGLAGELFF.

The gene calls are TRBV25-1 and TRBJ1-4; 7 nucleotides match TRBD1. Germline loops: CDR1 MGHDK, CDR2 SYGVNS. The CDR3 is 14 amino acids. Trimming took 4 bases from V and 6 from J; bases not matched to a gene: 5. For the CDR3, the DNA is TGTGCCAGCAGTGTTGCCACAGGGGATGAAAAACTGTTTTTT. It encodes CASSVATGDEKLFF.